This T cell receptor beta chain was recovered during a study of cytomegalovirus exposure and HLA in healthy donors. V shed 0 bases and J shed 7 bases, with 20 bases lying between them. In germline, CDR1 is SGHRS, CDR2 YFSETQ. The CDR3 extends over 16 amino acids. Repertoires were generated with immunoSEQ multiplex PCR, while TCRdb's copy carries only in-frame clones and drops some. The sample records roughly 150,000 clones, more than 85% being singletons. Study-level points and caveats: As confirmed in vitro, a few CMV-associated chains were specific for CMV antigens.

Remarks on this clone: Its antigen remains unknown.

The receptor comes from a man aged 18 to 30 in good health and CMV-seropositive. The V and J genes are TRBV5-1 and TRBJ2-7; no clear D gene. Sequences were obtained from PBMCs. CDR3 nucleotides: TGCGCCAGCAGCTTGGAGGAGCGATTGTTCGTGTTTGAGCAGTACTTC. Protein sequence: CASSLEERLFVFEQYF. The full variable domain, completed using reference TRBV5-1 and TRBJ2-7, is KAGVTQTPRYLIKTRGQQVTLSCSPISGHRSVSWYQQTPGQGLQFLFEYFSETQRNKGNFPGRFSGRQFSNSRSEMNVSTLELGDSALYLCASSLEERLFVFEQYFGPGTRLTVT.